This TCR beta chain stems from a study of chemoradiotherapy in HPV16-positive cancers. Samples were taken several times over chemoradiotherapy. Sequenced by immunoSEQ multiplex PCR; TCRdb stores in-frame clones only, minus some. Of 30,000 to 45,000 clones in the sample, roughly 77% were seen once. This clone was counted between two and nine times. Looked up from germline, CDR1 is LNHDA and CDR2 is SQIVND (reference sequence). The CDR3 loop spans 12 amino acids. The trim removed 6 bases at V and 8 bases at J, leaving 6 bases unmatched. The rearrangement links TRBV19 to TRBJ1-2; 7 bases align to TRBD1. The starting material was blood, obtained from a patient who underwent chemoradiotherapy. This clonotype was obtained from a human donor with HPV-associated anogenital cancer. CDR3 protein: CASSRQGNGYTF. CDR3 sequence (DNA): TGTGCCAGTAGCAGACAGGGTAACGGCTACACCTTC.